This T cell receptor (beta chain) was identified during a study of T cell clusters in autoimmune cytopenias. The wider study: A median of approximately 50,000 TRB reads per sample yielded a median approximately 2,300 distinct clonotypes.

Measured by frequency, this clonotype is medium-sized. One tube held mixed TRB-A and TRB-B primer pools for touch-down PCR. TCRdb reworked the multiplex PCR reads into one entry per CDR3 protein, no DNA. The sample includes 7,800 or so distinct CDR3 sequences. Looked up from germline, CDR1 is SGHTA and CDR2 is FQGNSA. The length of the CDR3 is 15 residues. TRB amplification used 200 to 250 ng of peripheral blood genomic DNA. The sequencing sample was made of peripheral blood. The receptor was isolated from a human donor with an autoimmune cytopenia or autoimmune hepatitis (not recorded which). V usage is TRBV7-2 and J usage is TRBJ2-3; TCRdb's D call, TRBD2, is unchecked because there is no DNA. CDR3 sequence reads: CASSLVAGGVDTQYF.